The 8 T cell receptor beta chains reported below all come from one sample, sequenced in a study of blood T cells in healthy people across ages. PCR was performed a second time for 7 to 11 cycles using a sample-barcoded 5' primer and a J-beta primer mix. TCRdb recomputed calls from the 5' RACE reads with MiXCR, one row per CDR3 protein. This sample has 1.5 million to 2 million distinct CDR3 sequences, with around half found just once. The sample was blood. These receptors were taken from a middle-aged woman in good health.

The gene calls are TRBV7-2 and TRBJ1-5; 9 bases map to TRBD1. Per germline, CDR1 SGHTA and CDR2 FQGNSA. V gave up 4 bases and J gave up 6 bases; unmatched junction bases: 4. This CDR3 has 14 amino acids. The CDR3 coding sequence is TGTGCCAGCAGCTCAGGACAGGGGAGTCAGCCCCAGCATTTT. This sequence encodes CASSSGQGSQPQHF.

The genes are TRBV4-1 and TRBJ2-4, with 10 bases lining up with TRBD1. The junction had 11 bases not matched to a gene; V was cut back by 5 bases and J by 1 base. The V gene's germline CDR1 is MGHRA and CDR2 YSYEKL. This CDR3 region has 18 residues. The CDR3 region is CASSGTGARGSAKNIQYF. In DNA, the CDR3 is TGCGCCAGCAGCGGGACAGGGGCTCGAGGGTCGGCCAAAAACATTCAGTACTTC.

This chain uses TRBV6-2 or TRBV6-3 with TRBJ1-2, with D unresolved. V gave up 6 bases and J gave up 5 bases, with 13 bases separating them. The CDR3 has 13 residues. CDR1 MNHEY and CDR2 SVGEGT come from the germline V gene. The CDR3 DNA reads TGTGCCAGCAGGCCGGACCCCCCTTATGGCTACACCTTC. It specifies CASRPDPPYGYTF.

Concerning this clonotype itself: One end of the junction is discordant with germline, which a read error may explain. CDR3 sequence: CASGRYQETQCF. As DNA, the CDR3 is TGTGCCAGCGGGCGGTACCAAGAGACCCAGTGCTTC. V is TRBV10-3 and J is TRBJ2-5, with a weak D call TRBD2 (5 bases). Germline-derived CDR1 and CDR2 are ENHRY and SYGVKD. The CDR3 spans 12 residues.

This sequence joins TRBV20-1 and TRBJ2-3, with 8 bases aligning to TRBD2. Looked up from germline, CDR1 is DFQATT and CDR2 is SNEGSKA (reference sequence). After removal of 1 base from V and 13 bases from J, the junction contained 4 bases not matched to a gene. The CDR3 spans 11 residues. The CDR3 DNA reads TGCAGTGCTAGAGGACTAGCGTTCAAGTATTTT. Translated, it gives CSARGLAFKYF.

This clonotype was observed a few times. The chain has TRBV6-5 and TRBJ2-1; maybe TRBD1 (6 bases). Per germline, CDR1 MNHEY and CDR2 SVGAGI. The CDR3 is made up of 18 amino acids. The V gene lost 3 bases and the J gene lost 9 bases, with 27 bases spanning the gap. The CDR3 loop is CASSYPPGDPTMIVEQFF. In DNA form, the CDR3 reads TGTGCCAGCAGTTATCCCCCAGGGGACCCAACAATGATCGTTGAGCAGTTCTTC.

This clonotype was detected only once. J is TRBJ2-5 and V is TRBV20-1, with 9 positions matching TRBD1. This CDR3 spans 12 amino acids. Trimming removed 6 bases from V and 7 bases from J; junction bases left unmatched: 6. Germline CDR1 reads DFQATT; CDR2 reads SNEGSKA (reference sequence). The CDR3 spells CSAGDRVATQYF. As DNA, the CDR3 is TGCAGTGCCGGGGACAGGGTGGCGACCCAGTACTTC.

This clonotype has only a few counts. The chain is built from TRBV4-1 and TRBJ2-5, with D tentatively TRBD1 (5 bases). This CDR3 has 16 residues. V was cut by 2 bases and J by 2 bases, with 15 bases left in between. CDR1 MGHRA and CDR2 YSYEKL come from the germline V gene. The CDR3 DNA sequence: TGCGCCAGCAGCCAAACTGACAGCCTTCGACAAGAGACCCAGTACTTC. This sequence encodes CASSQTDSLRQETQYF.